This T cell receptor (beta chain) comes out of a study of OX40 agonist ivuxolimab in advanced cancers. Study-wide context: Of the participants, 40% had some prior anti-PD-1, anti-PD-L1 or anti-CTLA-4 therapy, which was allowed.

On cycle 4 day 1 and cycle 7 day 1, as well as at baseline, blood was sampled. The CDR3 contains 14 residues. V lost 6 bases, J lost 6 bases, and 19 bases lay in between. Germline loops: CDR1 SGHNT, CDR2 YYREEE (reference sequence). Here immunoSEQ multiplex PCR was the method, and the copy in TCRdb shows in-frame clones only, minus some. The table has under 95,000 clones, around nine tenths seen once. Sequencing used CD4+ or CD8+ T cells sorted from blood, obtained in a trial of the OX40 agonist ivuxolimab. The receptor comes from an adult with an advanced solid tumor such as melanoma, head and neck, liver or kidney cancer. The chain has TRBV5-4 and TRBJ2-7; either TRBD1 or TRBD2 may fit D (5 bases each). CDR3 DNA sequence: TGTGCCAGCACCACCCGAGGGCCTAGGGGCGAGCAGTACTTC. This encodes CASTTRGPRGEQYF.